This T cell receptor beta chain was recovered during a study of Graves' ophthalmopathy and Graves' hyperthyroidism listed by TCRdb under 2018. For context, the study as a whole: Stable hyperthyroidism was defined as no progression to ophthalmopathy within 18 months of follow-up. TCR beta repertoire signatures were used to distinguish Graves' ophthalmopathy from Graves' hyperthyroidism and to predict progression to ophthalmopathy. In total, 120 to 150 blood samples were TCR-sequenced: under 45 ophthalmopathy, 80 or so hyperthyroidism and some 17 hyperthyroidism-to-ophthalmopathy patients. To explore V-J signatures distinguishing ophthalmopathy from hyperthyroidism, a discovery set of some 100 patients (roughly 45 ophthalmopathy, 57 stable hyperthyroidism) was enrolled. For independent validation, a separate cohort was made up of 18 to 20 hyperthyroidism patients plus 17 patients who later progressed from hyperthyroidism to ophthalmopathy. In about six hyperthyroidism patients, the T-cell repertoires found in thyroid tissue were compared with those found in blood. Following sample collection, hyperthyroidism patients were given methimazole at a starting dose of 30 mg daily, and ophthalmopathy patients were given high-dose intravenous methylprednisolone. Paper-wide results and their limitations: Sample size was not predetermined statistically, and investigators were not blinded to group allocation. Ophthalmopathy was separated from stable hyperthyroidism by the 13-signature model with just under 90% sensitivity and less than 82% specificity in cross-validation and with 80%/75% in the test set. Most of the expanded thyroid clonotypes with a frequency above 0.001 were also detected in blood, and it was suggested that the thyroid immune response may be reflected by blood repertoires. In validation, the model predicted ophthalmopathy progression with over 60% sensitivity and roughly 72% specificity; 12 predicted patients were CT-confirmed with GO in a median of approximately 6.5 months.

Hyperthyroidism patients were newly diagnosed, with disease duration under 2 months, and aged 18 to 65 years. Patients with other autoimmune diseases, uncontrolled infections, pregnancy or lactation were excluded from the study. Clinical symptoms, serum thyroxine, TRAb, thyroid ultrasound and orbital computed tomography were used for diagnosis. Total RNA was extracted with Trizol reagent and quality-checked on an Agilent 2100 Bioanalyzer. This clonotype was seen ten or more times. Its antigen target is currently unknown. No clone much larger than this one lies a single base away; base qualities are absent. CDR1 and CDR2 are read off the germline V gene (reference sequence) as LNHDA and SQIVND. The CDR3, from cysteine to phenylalanine, totals 13 residues. The CDR3 DNA has 39 bases and is translated from base 1. V loses 7 bases at its end and J loses 7 bases; junction bases beyond the gene matches: 6.

For repertoire sequencing, TCR beta CDR3 regions were amplified from RNA transcripts. The first round was an RT-PCR using HTBI primers with the Qiagen OneStep RT-PCR kit, and this first round was followed by a second-round multiplex PCR, then size selection and purification. Sequencing of the libraries was carried out on an Illumina HiSeq2000 in paired-end mode with 100 bp reads. The authors' pipeline ran thus. SOAPnuke was used to process the reads, removing any read that contained adapters or uncalled bases, had a mean Phred below 15, or lacked an exact match to the constant primer or identifier. COPE v1.2.5 was used to merge high-quality paired reads. Each unique nucleotide sequence was defined as a clonotype, and clonotypes were aligned to IMGT TRB V, D and J references with MiTCR v1.1. Only V-J combinations with frequency above 0.0001 were analysed, covering more than 99% of repertoires. For each V-J combination, a TCR clonal expansion and chaos score was defined as F50 clonal expansion divided by the chaos observed in the TCRdist matrix. Welch's t-statistics and random forest were used to reduce the features to about 14 V-J combinations, which were then used as input to a naive Bayes classifier. The Morisita-Horn index was used to measure how similar the thyroid and blood repertoires were. TCRdb took the public reads, trimmed them with fastp at Q25, ran MiXCR for clone calling and kept in-frame beta chains. For every CDR3 protein sequence, its rows merge into one entry that carries the most common genes and DNA. The V and J calls shown here were made by TCRdb, not taken from the authors' results. For this sample the table gives 500,000 to 600,000 distinct CDR3 sequences, of which 35% to 45% were detected only once. 3.5% to 4.5% of the sample comes from the top ten.

The sequencing input was peripheral blood or thyroid tissue (not recorded which). This chain joins TRBV19 to TRBJ2-2, and TRBD1 aligns with 7 junction nucleotides. The source of this sequence is an adult man with Graves' hyperthyroidism. The DNA reads TGTGCCAGTAAAGGAACAGGGGACGGGGAGCTGTTTTTT. Its protein product is CASKGTGDGELFF.